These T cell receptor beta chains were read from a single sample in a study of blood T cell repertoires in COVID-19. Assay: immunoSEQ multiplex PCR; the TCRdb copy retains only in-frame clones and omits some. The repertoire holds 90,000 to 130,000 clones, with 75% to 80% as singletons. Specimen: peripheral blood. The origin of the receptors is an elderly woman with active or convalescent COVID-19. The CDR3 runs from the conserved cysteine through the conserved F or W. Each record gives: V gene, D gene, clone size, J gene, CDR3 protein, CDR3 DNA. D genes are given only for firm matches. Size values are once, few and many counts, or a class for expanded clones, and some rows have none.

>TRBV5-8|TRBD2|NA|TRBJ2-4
CASSLGLAGAKNIQYF
TGTGCCAGCAGCTTGGGGCTAGCGGGAGCCAAAAACATTCAGTACTTC
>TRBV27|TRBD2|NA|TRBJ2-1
CASSQYLAGVGNEQFF
TGTGCCAGCAGTCAATACCTGGCGGGGGTAGGGAATGAGCAGTTCTTC
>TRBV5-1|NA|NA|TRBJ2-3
CASSLGAQQADTQYF
TGCGCCAGCAGCTTGGGAGCGCAACAGGCAGATACGCAGTATTTT
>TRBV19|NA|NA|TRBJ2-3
CASKISDWRSSDTQYF
TGTGCCAGTAAGATTTCAGACTGGAGATCCTCCGATACGCAGTATTTT
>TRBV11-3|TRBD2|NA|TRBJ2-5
CASSTIAGGVETQYF
TGTGCCAGCAGCACGATAGCGGGAGGGGTGGAGACCCAGTACTTC
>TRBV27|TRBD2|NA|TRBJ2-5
CASTSRGAQYF
TGTGCCAGCACCTCTCGGGGGGCCCAGTACTTC
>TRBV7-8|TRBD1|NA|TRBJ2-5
CASSPVAGGYQETQYF
TGTGCCAGCAGCCCAGTGGCAGGGGGATACCAAGAGACCCAGTACTTC
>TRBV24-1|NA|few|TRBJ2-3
CATSDPETDTQYF
TGTGCCACCAGTGATCCAGAAACAGATACGCAGTATTTT
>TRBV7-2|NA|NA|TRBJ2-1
CASSLVRGTYNEQFF
TGTGCCAGCAGCTTAGTCCGGGGAACCTACAATGAGCAGTTCTTC
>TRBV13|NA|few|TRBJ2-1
CASSHRGDEQFF
TGTGCCAGCAGCCACCGAGGTGATGAGCAGTTCTTC
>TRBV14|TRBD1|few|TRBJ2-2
CASSQRGRTGELFF
TGTGCCAGCAGCCAGAGGGGGCGGACCGGGGAGCTGTTTTTT
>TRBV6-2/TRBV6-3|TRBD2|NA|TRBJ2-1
CASSYSMRESYNEQFF
TGTGCCAGCAGTTACTCTATGCGGGAGTCCTACAATGAGCAGTTCTTC
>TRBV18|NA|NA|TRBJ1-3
CASSETGRGNTIYF
TGTGCCAGCTCGGAGACCGGTCGTGGAAACACCATATATTTT
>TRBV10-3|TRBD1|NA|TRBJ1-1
CAIRDTGGVGEAFF
TGTGCCATTAGAGACACAGGGGGCGTCGGTGAAGCTTTCTTT
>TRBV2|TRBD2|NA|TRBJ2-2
CASRRLAGNTGELFF
TGTGCCAGCAGGCGACTAGCGGGGAACACCGGGGAGCTGTTTTTT
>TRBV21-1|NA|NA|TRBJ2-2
CASSTPMGGSTGVLGELFF
TGTGCCAGCAGCACCCCGATGGGGGGATCGACAGGGGTCCTGGGAGAGCTGTTTTTT
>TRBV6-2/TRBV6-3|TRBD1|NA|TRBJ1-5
CASSYSQGGPPQHF
TGTGCCAGCAGTTACTCCCAGGGGGGACCGCCCCAGCATTTT
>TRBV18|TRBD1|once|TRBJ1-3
CASSPLTGTGSGNTIYF
TGTGCCAGCTCACCACTAACCGGGACAGGGTCTGGAAACACCATATATTTT
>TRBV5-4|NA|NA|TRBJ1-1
CASSPQGIDTEAFF
TGTGCCAGCAGCCCCCAGGGGATTGACACTGAAGCTTTCTTT
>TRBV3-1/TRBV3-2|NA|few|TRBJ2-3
CASSGYSRARPGTDTQYF
TGTGCCAGCAGCGGTTATTCACGAGCGAGGCCGGGTACAGATACGCAGTATTTT
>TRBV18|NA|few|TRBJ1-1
CASSPPSGNTEAFF
TGTGCCAGCTCACCACCCTCCGGGAACACTGAAGCTTTCTTT
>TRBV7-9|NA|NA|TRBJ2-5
CASSRDSRETQYF
TGTGCCAGCAGCCGGGACTCTAGAGAGACCCAGTACTTC
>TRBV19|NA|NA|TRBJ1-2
CASTVSGGPYGYTF
TGTGCCAGTACCGTATCTGGGGGCCCCTATGGCTACACCTTC
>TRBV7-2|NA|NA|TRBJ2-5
CASSLGRETQYF
TGTGCCAGCAGCTTAGGTCGGGAGACCCAGTACTTC
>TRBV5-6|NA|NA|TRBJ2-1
CASSLEGWGVYNEQFF
TGTGCCAGCAGCTTAGAAGGGTGGGGGGTTTACAATGAGCAGTTCTTC
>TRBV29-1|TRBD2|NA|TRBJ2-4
CSALTSGRPKNIQYF
TGCAGCGCCCTGACTAGCGGGAGGCCCAAAAACATTCAGTACTTC
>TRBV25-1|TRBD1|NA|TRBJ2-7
CASSTPGQGLSYEQYF
TGTGCCAGCAGTACCCCGGGACAGGGACTATCCTACGAGCAGTACTTC
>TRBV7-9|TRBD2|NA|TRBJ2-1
CASSRRLAGGLYNEQFF
TGTGCCAGCAGTCGCCGACTAGCGGGAGGCCTTTACAATGAGCAGTTCTTC
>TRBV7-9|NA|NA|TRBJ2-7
CASSLVTRSYEQYF
TGTGCCAGCAGTCTTGTCACTAGAAGCTACGAGCAGTACTTC
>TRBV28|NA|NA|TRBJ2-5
CASSLRGRGEETQYF
TGTGCCAGCAGTTTGAGGGGGAGGGGGGAAGAGACCCAGTACTTC
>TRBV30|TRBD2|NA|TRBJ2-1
CAWSLLAGDNEQFF
TGTGCCTGGAGTCTCCTAGCGGGAGACAATGAGCAGTTCTTC
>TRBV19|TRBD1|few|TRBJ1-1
CASTQTGGLEAFF
TGTGCCAGTACCCAGACAGGGGGCCTCGAGGCTTTCTTT
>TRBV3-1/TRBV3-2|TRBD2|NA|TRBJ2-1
CASSPRTSGNYNEQFF
TGTGCCAGCAGCCCCAGGACTAGCGGGAACTACAATGAGCAGTTCTTC
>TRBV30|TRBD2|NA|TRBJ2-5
CAWAATSGGETQYF
TGTGCCTGGGCGGCGACTAGCGGGGGAGAGACCCAGTACTTC
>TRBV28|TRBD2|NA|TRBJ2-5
CASSSYTGLGLAGGSGETQYF
TGTGCCAGCAGTTCCTATACAGGGTTGGGACTAGCGGGAGGGTCCGGGGAGACCCAGTACTTC
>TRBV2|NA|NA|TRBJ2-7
CASSQGMYEQYF
TGTGCCAGCAGCCAGGGTATGTACGAGCAGTACTTC
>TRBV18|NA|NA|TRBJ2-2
CASSPFVWDKNTGELFF
TGTGCCAGCTCACCATTCGTTTGGGACAAGAACACCGGGGAGCTGTTTTTT
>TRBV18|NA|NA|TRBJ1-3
CASSLEGNTIYF
TGTGCCAGCTCATTAGAGGGAAACACCATATATTTT
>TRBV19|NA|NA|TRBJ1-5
CASSISGYGNQPQHF
TGTGCCAGTAGTATTTCGGGGTACGGCAATCAGCCCCAGCATTTT
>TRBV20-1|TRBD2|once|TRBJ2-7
CSASSFEAGTTYEQYF
TGCAGTGCTAGTTCGTTCGAAGCGGGAACCACCTACGAGCAGTACTTC
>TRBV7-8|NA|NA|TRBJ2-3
CASTSGELRDTQYF
TGTGCCAGCACCTCGGGGGAGCTTCGAGATACGCAGTATTTT
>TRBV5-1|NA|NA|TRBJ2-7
CASSLEVSSEQYF
TGCGCCAGCAGCTTGGAGGTTAGCAGCGAGCAGTACTTC
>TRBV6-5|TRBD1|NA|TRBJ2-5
CASSRTGMETQYF
TGTGCCAGCAGTAGGACAGGGATGGAGACCCAGTACTTC
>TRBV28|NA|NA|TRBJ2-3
CASSLPEAQYF
TGTGCCAGCAGTTTGCCGGAGGCGCAGTATTTT
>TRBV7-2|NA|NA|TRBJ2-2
CASSLVSRTGGGELFF
TGTGCCAGCAGCTTAGTTAGCCGTACCGGGGGCGGGGAGCTGTTTTTT
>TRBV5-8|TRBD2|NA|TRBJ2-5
CASSPGLAETQYF
TGTGCCAGCAGCCCCGGACTAGCAGAGACCCAGTACTTC
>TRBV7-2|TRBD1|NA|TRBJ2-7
CASSTVSAGGYEQYF
TGTGCCAGCAGCACCGTCTCGGCAGGGGGCTACGAGCAGTACTTC
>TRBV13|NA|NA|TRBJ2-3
CASSFQGILTDTQYF
TGTGCCAGCAGCTTCCAGGGGATCTTAACAGATACGCAGTATTTT
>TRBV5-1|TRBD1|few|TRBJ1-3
CASSGRGDSGNTIYF
TGCGCCAGCAGCGGCAGGGGGGACTCTGGAAACACCATATATTTT
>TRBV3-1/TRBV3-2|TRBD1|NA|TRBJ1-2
CASSQGIPGQGAYGYTF
TGTGCCAGCAGCCAAGGCATTCCCGGACAGGGAGCCTATGGCTACACCTTC
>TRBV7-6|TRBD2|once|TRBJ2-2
CASSSGTSGRASGELFF
TGTGCCAGCAGCTCCGGGACTAGCGGGAGGGCCTCCGGGGAGCTGTTTTTT
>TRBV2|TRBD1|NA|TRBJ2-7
CASNGQGAYVSYEQYF
TGTGCCAGCAATGGACAGGGGGCTTACGTATCCTACGAGCAGTACTTC
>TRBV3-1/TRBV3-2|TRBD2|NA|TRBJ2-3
CASSQGTSGRADTQYF
TGTGCCAGCAGCCAGGGGACTAGCGGGAGAGCAGATACGCAGTATTTT
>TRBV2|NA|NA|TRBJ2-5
CASSVAGSQETQYF
TGTGCCAGCAGTGTGGCTGGCAGCCAAGAGACCCAGTACTTC
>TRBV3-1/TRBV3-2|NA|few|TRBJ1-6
CASSQAAGDYSPLHF
TGTGCCAGCAGCCAGGCTGCCGGGGATTATTCACCCCTCCACTTT
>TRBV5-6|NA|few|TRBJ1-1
CASSPGMTGTEAFF
TGTGCCAGCAGCCCCGGAATGACTGGAACTGAAGCTTTCTTT